Below are 24 T cell receptor beta chains sequenced from a single sample in a study of T-cell memory formation after mild COVID-19. Each CDR3 protein gets one entry after TCRdb re-called the 5' RACE reads with MiXCR. The repertoire holds hundreds of thousands of distinct CDR3 sequences, with 23% as singletons. Sequenced material: PBMCs or a T cell subset sorted from them (not recorded which). These receptors were collected from an adult woman who had mild COVID-19 (a few samples of this study predate the infection). Cell type and time point are not known.

The chain employs TRBV19 and TRBJ2-3, with 7 bases identical to TRBD1. V lost 7 bases and J lost 4; bases outside the gene matches: 5. The germline gives CDR1 LNHDA, CDR2 SQIVND (reference sequence). The CDR3 contains 13 residues. The CDR3 DNA sequence: TGTGCCAGTACGAACAGGGGCGCAGATACGCAGTATTTT. It encodes CASTNRGADTQYF.

The chain employs TRBV2 and TRBJ2-1; TRBD1 matches 7 bases. V was clipped by 4 bases and J by 6 bases; unmatched bases: 9. Looked up from germline, CDR1 is SNHLY and CDR2 is FYNNEI. This CDR3 spans 15 amino acids. The CDR3 is CASSADWTGSNEQFF. The CDR3 DNA is TGTGCCAGCAGTGCCGACTGGACAGGTAGCAATGAGCAGTTCTTC.

The rearrangement joins TRBV24-1 to TRBJ2-1, with a possible D match to TRBD1 (6 bases). The CDR3 length is 17 residues. V lost 4 bases and J lost 0, with 15 bases in between. Germline V gene data show CDR1 as KGHDR and CDR2 as SFDVKD. The CDR3 DNA sequence: TGTGCCACCAGTGAGTCGACAGGATTCCTCTCCTACAATGAGCAGTTCTTC. Its translation is CATSESTGFLSYNEQFF.

V and J are TRBV25-1 and TRBJ2-7; TRBD1 aligns across 8 bases. CDR3 length: 15 amino acids. V was pared by 4 bases and J by 5 bases, with 10 bases of the junction left unmatched. Germline lookup yields CDR1 MGHDK and CDR2 SYGVNS. The CDR3 DNA reads as TGTGCCAGCAGTGGGCCTATGGACAGGGCCCACGAGCAGTACTTC. This codes for CASSGPMDRAHEQYF.

This clonotype was detected ten times or more. The genes are TRBV6-5 and TRBJ1-6; D not certain. CDR1 is MNHEY, CDR2 SVGAGI, per germline. The CDR3 contains 12 residues. V lost 0 bases and J lost 10, with 4 bases in between. In DNA form, the CDR3 reads TGTGCCAGCAGTTACTCGAACTCACCCCTCCACTTT. It codes for CASSYSNSPLHF.

This clonotype was detected only once. The CDR3 sequence is CASTGPRTTQYF. CDR3 in DNA: TGTGCCAGCACCGGACCCAGAACAACCCAGTACTTC. The rearrangement joins TRBV2 to TRBJ2-5; D gene uncertain. This CDR3 contains 12 residues. Germline-derived CDR1 and CDR2 are SNHLY and FYNNEI. V was trimmed by 7 bases and J by 8 bases, leaving 14 bases between them.

This rearrangement joins TRBV12-3 or TRBV12-4 to TRBJ2-7, with D perhaps given as TRBD1 or TRBD2 (5 bases each). The V end lost 6 bases, the J end lost 7 bases, and 10 bases lay between the germline ends. The CDR3 extends over 11 amino acids. CDR3 coding DNA: TGTGCCAGCAGCCGTGGGACGGAGCAGTACTTC. It specifies CASSRGTEQYF.

The chain couples TRBV29-1 to TRBJ2-5; no firm D call. The CDR3 has 11 amino acids. The V gene lost 2 bases and the J gene lost 5 bases, with 6 bases spanning the gap. Germline loops: CDR1 SQVTM, CDR2 ANQGSEA. The CDR3 DNA sequence: TGCAGCGTTGAACCTGAGGAGACCCAGTACTTC. Translating it yields CSVEPEETQYF.

At least ten counts were recorded for this clonotype. The J gene is TRBJ1-5, the V gene TRBV4-2, with TRBD1 identical over 10 bases. Germline V gene data show CDR1 as LGHNA and CDR2 as YNFKEQ. CDR3 length: 15 amino acids. V trimming: 1 base; J trimming: 8 bases; junction bases outside the gene matches: 5. The CDR3 loop is CASSQGQGASEPQHF. The CDR3 DNA follows: TGTGCCAGCAGCCAAGGACAGGGGGCGAGTGAGCCCCAGCATTTT.

The CDR3 nucleotides are TGCGCCAGCAGCCGACTGACAGGGGCGACAAACACTGAAGCTTTCTTT. Amino acids: CASSRLTGATNTEAFF. The chain has TRBV5-1 and TRBJ1-1; 8 bases are a match to TRBD1. Germline assignment: CDR1 SGHRS and CDR2 YFSETQ. Trimming took 4 bases from V and 2 from J; bases not matched to a gene: 10. This CDR3 contains 16 residues.

This chain links TRBV12-5 with TRBJ2-1; tentative D call: TRBD1 (5 bases). The germline CDR1 and CDR2 sequences are LGHNT and FRNRAP. V dropped 0 bases and J dropped 0 bases, with 9 bases sitting between them. The CDR3 is made up of 16 amino acids. Written as DNA, the CDR3 is TGTGCTAGTGGTTTGGTTACTGACAGCTCCTACAATGAGCAGTTCTTC. It encodes CASGLVTDSSYNEQFF.

In this sample, this clonotype turned up a few times. The rearrangement joins TRBV11-2 to TRBJ2-3; tentative D call: TRBD1 (7 bases). CDR1 is SGHAT and CDR2 is FQNNGV in the germline V gene. Trimming took off 5 bases at V and 2 bases at J, with 14 bases between the two ends. The CDR3 consists of 15 residues. The CDR3 sequence: CASSVRQGLTDTQYF. The CDR3 DNA sequence: TGTGCCAGCAGCGTCCGACAGGGACTCACAGATACGCAGTATTTT.

The chain uses TRBV7-2 and TRBJ2-3; weak D call: TRBD2 (7 bases). Deletions cut 6 bases from V and 10 bases from J, with 23 bases between. CDR3 length equals 15 residues. Germline V gene sequence: CDR1 SGHTA, CDR2 FQGNSA. Here the CDR3 reads CASRKGGAEVAAQYF. The CDR3 DNA follows: TGTGCCAGCAGGAAAGGGGGGGCGGAGGTAGCGGCGCAGTATTTT.

The chain couples TRBV4-1 to TRBJ2-3; 8 nucleotides agree with TRBD2. This CDR3 contains 16 residues. The V segment lost 2 bases and the J segment 0 bases; nucleotides outside the gene matches: 4. Germline CDR1 reads MGHRA; CDR2 reads YSYEKL. This CDR3 reads CASSQIAGSSTDTQYF. CDR3 sequence (DNA): TGCGCCAGCAGCCAAATAGCGGGGTCTAGCACAGATACGCAGTATTTT.

This clonotype was detected a few times. The V and J genes are TRBV7-6 and TRBJ1-1; TRBD1 might be the D (5 bases). The CDR3 totals 14 residues. The germline V and J ends were trimmed by 1 base and 1 base, with 7 bases remaining between them. In germline, CDR1 is SGHVS, CDR2 FNYEAQ. CDR3 sequence (DNA): TGTGCCAGCAGCTTAGTGCAGGGGAACACTGAAGCTTTCTTT. Translated, it gives CASSLVQGNTEAFF.

The genes are TRBV15 and TRBJ2-7; 7 positions agree with TRBD1. CDR3 length equals 14 residues. The ends lost 3 bases at V and 2 bases at J; junction bases unmatched: 4. Germline V CDR1 and CDR2: LNHNV, YYDKDF (reference sequence). CDR3 in amino acids: CATSSEDRTYEQYF. The CDR3 DNA sequence: TGTGCCACCAGCAGTGAGGACAGGACCTACGAGCAGTACTTC.

V and J are TRBV5-1 and TRBJ1-1; 7 nucleotides agree with TRBD1. The J segment lost 5 bases and the V segment lost 2 bases, leaving 6 bases of the junction unmatched. The germline gives CDR1 SGHRS, CDR2 YFSETQ. This CDR3 region has 14 residues. The CDR3, as DNA: TGCGCCAGCAGCTTTACAGGGGATTGGACTGAAGCTTTCTTT. Translating gives CASSFTGDWTEAFF.

The table lists this clonotype with a few counts. This chain connects TRBV20-1 to TRBJ2-2; D remains unclear. Germline loops: CDR1 DFQATT, CDR2 SNEGSKA (reference sequence). V shed 6 bases and J shed 7 bases, with 15 bases lying between them. CDR3 length equals 13 residues. CDR3 loop: CSAIDPRIGELFF. CDR3 DNA sequence: TGCAGTGCCATAGACCCGAGAATCGGGGAGCTGTTTTTT.

This clonotype was counted between two and nine times. The chain is built from TRBV7-2 and TRBJ1-1, with TRBD1 as a possible D gene (5 bases). Germline assignment: CDR1 SGHTA and CDR2 FQGNSA. V lost 5 bases and J lost 1, with 14 bases in between. The length of the CDR3 is 15 residues. The CDR3 loop is CASSHLYRRNTEAFF. The CDR3 nucleotides are TGTGCCAGCAGCCATCTATACAGGCGGAACACTGAAGCTTTCTTT.

This clonotype has a count of ten or more. CDR3 coding DNA: TGCGCCAGCAGCCAAGATGGGTGGGACTACGAGCAGTACTTC. The encoded protein is CASSQDGWDYEQYF. The rearrangement links TRBV4-3 to TRBJ2-7, with D hard to call. The CDR3 has 14 residues. Germline lookup yields CDR1 LGHNA and CDR2 YSLEER. The ends were cut back, 0 bases at V and 3 bases at J, with 9 bases in the middle.

This clonotype was counted between two and nine times. The chain carries TRBV19 and TRBJ2-3, with no clear D. V lost 6 bases and J lost 4, with 14 bases in between. From germline, CDR1 is LNHDA and CDR2 SQIVND (reference sequence). This CDR3 comprises 14 residues. In DNA, the CDR3 is TGTGCCAGTAGCTATTCGGGTCGGGCAGATACGCAGTATTTT. It is translated as CASSYSGRADTQYF.

This clonotype was counted between two and nine times. The chain recombines TRBV5-1 with TRBJ2-2; perhaps TRBD2 as D (6 bases). The CDR3 is made up of 18 amino acids. Trimming shortened V by 0 bases and J by 0 bases, and 15 bases separated the two germline ends. Germline CDR1 and CDR2: SGHRS and YFSETQ. The CDR3: CASSLAGGLQSNTGELFF. The CDR3 DNA follows: TGCGCCAGCAGCTTGGCCGGGGGACTTCAATCGAACACCGGGGAGCTGTTTTTT.

This clonotype was observed at least ten times. The chain couples TRBV7-8 to TRBJ1-2, with D unclear. The germline V and J ends were trimmed by 6 bases and 14 bases, with 19 bases remaining between them. The germline V gene encodes CDR1 SGHVS and CDR2 FQNEAQ. This CDR3 contains 12 residues. The CDR3 DNA follows: TGTGCCAGCAGTCGAGATGACCGAGTACTAACCTTC. Translation: CASSRDDRVLTF.

The J gene is TRBJ2-5, the V gene TRBV15; either TRBD1 or TRBD2 may supply D (6 bases each). The germline CDR1 and CDR2 sequences are LNHNV and YYDKDF (reference sequence). The CDR3 totals 16 residues. V lost 2 bases to trimming and J lost 2 bases, with 15 bases between them. In DNA, the CDR3 is TGTGCCACCAGCAGAAGTACCGGGGGCCCACAAGAGACCCAGTACTTC. As protein: CATSRSTGGPQETQYF.